The 15 T cell receptor beta chains in this list originate from one sample, sequenced in a study of OX40 agonist ivuxolimab in advanced cancers. Some clones are missing from TCRdb's copy, which holds only in-frame ones; the method was immunoSEQ multiplex PCR. The profile shows over 100,000 clones, about 94% of them singletons. This specimen consisted of CD4+ or CD8+ T cells sorted from blood, obtained in a trial of the OX40 agonist ivuxolimab. These receptors came from an adult with an advanced solid tumor such as melanoma, head and neck, liver or kidney cancer.

This chain connects TRBV18 to TRBJ1-2; TRBD1 is a possible D gene (5 bases). V gave up 3 bases and J gave up 2 bases, with 22 bases separating them. CDR3 length: 18 amino acids. CDR1 KGHSH and CDR2 LQKENI come from the germline V gene. DNA for the CDR3: TGTGCCAGCTCACCGCAAATGGGCCCGGGACGGGGCAACTATGGCTACACCTTC. Its translation is CASSPQMGPGRGNYGYTF.

The rearrangement links TRBV7-2 to TRBJ2-3; D is undetermined. With 5 bases removed from V and 0 bases from J, the gap between germline ends came to 9 bases. This CDR3 region has 14 residues. The germline gives CDR1 SGHTA, CDR2 FQGNSA. The chain's CDR3 is CASSRTVSTDTQYF. The CDR3 DNA is TGTGCCAGCAGCCGGACCGTTAGCACAGATACGCAGTATTTT.

This sequence joins TRBV29-1 and TRBJ2-7; TRBD1 agrees at 7 bases. The germline V gene has CDR1 SQVTM and CDR2 ANQGSEA. V was clipped by 5 bases and J by 3 bases; unmatched bases: 7. The CDR3 spans 13 residues. CDR3 coding DNA: TGCAGCGTTCACGACAGGGTCAGCTACGAGCAGTACTTC. As protein: CSVHDRVSYEQYF.

The chain employs TRBV6-6 and TRBJ2-2, with D hard to call. The CDR3 length is 14 residues. Germline assignment: CDR1 MNHNY and CDR2 SVGAGI (reference sequence). The ends were cut back, 10 bases at V and 7 bases at J, with 19 bases in the middle. The CDR3 coding sequence is TGTGCCACCAACAGCGTCCGGGTTGGCGGGGAGCTGTTTTTT. Protein product: CATNSVRVGGELFF.

The V gene is TRBV28, the J gene TRBJ1-5; no firm D call. Trimming removed 5 bases from V and 4 bases from J, with 18 bases in between. The CDR3 is 16 residues long. CDR1 is MDHEN, CDR2 SYDVKM, per germline. Here the CDR3 DNA reads TGTGCCAGCAGTCTCCTCCGTGACCTAGGGAATCAGCCCCAGCATTTT. Translating it yields CASSLLRDLGNQPQHF.

J is TRBJ1-5 and V is TRBV7-9; 7 bases fit TRBD1. V lost 5 bases to trimming and J lost 5 bases; unmatched junction nucleotides: 6. Germline CDR1 is SEHNR and CDR2 is FQNEAQ (reference sequence). The length of the CDR3 is 14 residues. The CDR3: CASSPGTADQPQHF. CDR3 coding DNA: TGTGCCAGCAGCCCCGGGACAGCAGATCAGCCCCAGCATTTT.

J is TRBJ1-4 and V is TRBV6-6; no clear D. The CDR3 sequence is 12 residues long. Germline-derived CDR1 and CDR2 are MNHNY and SVGAGI (reference sequence). Trimming took 3 bases from V and 7 from J, leaving 6 bases between them. CDR3 nucleotide sequence: TGTGCCAGCAGTTATAGCACTGAAAAACTGTTTTTT. This encodes CASSYSTEKLFF.

The V call is TRBV18, the J call TRBJ1-3, with TRBD1 matching 9 bases. The CDR3 has 18 residues. Germline V gives CDR1 KGHSH, CDR2 LQKENI. The ends lost 2 bases at V and 0 bases at J; junction bases unmatched: 8. In nucleotides, the CDR3 is TGTGCCAGCTCACCAGACCGGGACAGGGCCCTCTCTGGAAACACCATATATTTT. This translates into CASSPDRDRALSGNTIYF.

This chain links TRBV4-2 with TRBJ2-3; D possibly corresponds to TRBD1 (6 bases). Trimming removed 4 bases at V and 1 base at J, with 12 bases between. Germline V CDR1 and CDR2: LGHNA, YNFKEQ. The CDR3 runs to 15 residues. CDR3 DNA sequence: TGTGCCAGCAGCCTCCGGGACATGGGCACAGATACGCAGTATTTT. Translating it yields CASSLRDMGTDTQYF.

The V call is TRBV7-8, the J call TRBJ2-7; 7 bases agree with TRBD2. The CDR3 is 16 residues long. J gave up 4 bases and V 1 base, and 10 bases lay outside the gene matches. In germline, CDR1 is SGHVS, CDR2 FQNEAQ. CDR3 coding DNA: TGTGCCAGCAGCTTAGAGTGGGCTAGCGGAGCGTACGAGCAGTACTTC. Translating it yields CASSLEWASGAYEQYF.

The sample holds one count of this clone. The chain couples TRBV9 to TRBJ2-1, with 7 bases that match TRBD1. The CDR3 covers 15 residues. The V gene's germline CDR1 is SGDLS and CDR2 YYNGEE. The J segment lost 8 bases and the V segment lost 2 bases, leaving 10 bases of the junction unmatched. CDR3 residues: CASSVSRGIFDEQFF. CDR3 in DNA: TGTGCCAGCAGCGTTAGCAGGGGGATATTTGATGAGCAGTTCTTC.

This clone was observed a single time. This same CDR3 is encoded by further DNA sequences in the sample. The rearrangement joins TRBV18 to TRBJ1-1; no reliable D call. Per germline, CDR1 KGHSH and CDR2 LQKENI. V was trimmed by 1 base and J by 4 bases, leaving 4 bases between them. The CDR3 is 12 amino acids. CDR3 protein: CASSPLGTEAFF. The CDR3 region has the DNA TGTGCCAGCTCACCACTTGGCACTGAAGCTTTCTTT.

The rearrangement uses TRBV5-3 and TRBJ2-2; the D gene is possibly TRBD2 (6 bases). TRBV5-3 is noted as an ORF with a role that remains uncertain. The CDR3 is made up of 17 amino acids. With 1 base removed from V and 5 bases from J, the gap between germline ends came to 18 bases. The CDR3 here is CARSLRWNSGETGELFF. For the CDR3, the DNA is TGTGCCAGAAGCTTGAGATGGAATAGCGGTGAAACCGGGGAGCTGTTTTTT.

The chain combines TRBV4-2 with TRBJ2-3; TRBD1 is a possible D gene (5 bases). CDR3 length: 15 residues. Trimming shortened V by 1 base and J by 2 bases, and 10 bases separated the two germline ends. Germline lookup yields CDR1 LGHNA and CDR2 YNFKEQ. CDR3 amino acids: CASSQGQGDTDTQYF. In nucleotides, the CDR3 is TGTGCCAGCAGCCAAGGGCAGGGTGACACAGATACGCAGTATTTT.

This clone came up once. The chain carries TRBV21-1 and TRBJ2-6. TRBV21-1 is shown as a pseudogene. This CDR3 contains 16 residues. Here the CDR3 reads CASSSLSSPGANVLTF. The CDR3 nucleotides are TGTGCCAGCAGCTCCCTCTCTTCACCTGGGGCCAACGTCCTGACTTTC.